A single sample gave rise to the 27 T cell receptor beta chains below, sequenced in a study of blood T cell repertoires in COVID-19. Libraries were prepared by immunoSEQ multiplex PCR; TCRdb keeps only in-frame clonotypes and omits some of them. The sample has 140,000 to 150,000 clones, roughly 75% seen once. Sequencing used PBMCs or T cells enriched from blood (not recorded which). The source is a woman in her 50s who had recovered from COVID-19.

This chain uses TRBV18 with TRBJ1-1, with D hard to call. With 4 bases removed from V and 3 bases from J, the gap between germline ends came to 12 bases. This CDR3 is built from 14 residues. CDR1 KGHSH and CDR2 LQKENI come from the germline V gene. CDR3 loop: CASSLLREDTEAFF. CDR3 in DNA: TGTGCCAGCTCACTCCTTAGGGAGGACACTGAAGCTTTCTTT.

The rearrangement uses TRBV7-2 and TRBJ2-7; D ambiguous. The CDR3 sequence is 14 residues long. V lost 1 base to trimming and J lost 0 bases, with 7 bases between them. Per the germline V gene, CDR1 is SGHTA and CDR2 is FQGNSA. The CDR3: CASSLVRSSYEQYF. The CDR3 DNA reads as TGTGCCAGCAGCTTAGTTAGGAGCTCCTACGAGCAGTACTTC.

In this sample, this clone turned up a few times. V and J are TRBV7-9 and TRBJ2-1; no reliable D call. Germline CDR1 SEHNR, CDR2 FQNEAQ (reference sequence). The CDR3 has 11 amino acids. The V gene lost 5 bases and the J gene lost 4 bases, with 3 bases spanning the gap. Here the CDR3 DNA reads TGTGCCAGCAGCCCGTACAATGAGCAGTTCTTC. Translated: CASSPYNEQFF.

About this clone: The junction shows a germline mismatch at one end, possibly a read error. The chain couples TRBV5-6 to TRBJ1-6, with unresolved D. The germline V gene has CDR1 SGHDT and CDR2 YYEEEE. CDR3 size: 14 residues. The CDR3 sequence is CANSLERRNSPLHF. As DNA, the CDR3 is TGTGCCAACAGCTTGGAACGCAGAAATTCACCCCTCCACTTT.

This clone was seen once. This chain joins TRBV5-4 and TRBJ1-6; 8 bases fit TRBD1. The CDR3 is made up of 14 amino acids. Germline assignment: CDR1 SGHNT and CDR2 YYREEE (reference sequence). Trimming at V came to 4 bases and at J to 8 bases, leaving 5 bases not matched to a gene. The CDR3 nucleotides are TGTGCCAGCAGCCGGACAGGGTTAGATTCACCCCTCCACTTT. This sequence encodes CASSRTGLDSPLHF.

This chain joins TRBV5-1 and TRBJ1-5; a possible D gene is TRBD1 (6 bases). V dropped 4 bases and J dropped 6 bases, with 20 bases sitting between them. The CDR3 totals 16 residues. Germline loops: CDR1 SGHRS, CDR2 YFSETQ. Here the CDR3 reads CASSPTPGTNVQPQHF. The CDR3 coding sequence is TGCGCCAGCAGCCCAACCCCCGGGACAAACGTTCAGCCCCAGCATTTT. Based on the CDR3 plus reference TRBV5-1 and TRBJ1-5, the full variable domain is KAGVTQTPRYLIKTRGQQVTLSCSPISGHRSVSWYQQTPGQGLQFLFEYFSETQRNKGNFPGRFSGRQFSNSRSEMNVSTLELGDSALYLCASSPTPGTNVQPQHFGDGTRLSIL.

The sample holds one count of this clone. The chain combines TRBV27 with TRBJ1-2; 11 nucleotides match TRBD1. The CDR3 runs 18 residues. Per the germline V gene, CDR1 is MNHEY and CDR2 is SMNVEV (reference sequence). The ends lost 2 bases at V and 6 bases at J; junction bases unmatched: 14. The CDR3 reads CASSLLTGTGGKGNGYTF. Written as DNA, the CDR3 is TGTGCCAGCAGTTTACTAACCGGGACAGGGGGGAAGGGGAATGGCTACACCTTC.

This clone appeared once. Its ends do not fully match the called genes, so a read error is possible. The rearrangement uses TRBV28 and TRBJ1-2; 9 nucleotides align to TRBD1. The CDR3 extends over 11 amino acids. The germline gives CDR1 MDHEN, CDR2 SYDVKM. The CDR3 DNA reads TGTGCCAGCAGTACCTGGACAGGGGAAAGCTTC. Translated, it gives CASSTWTGESF.

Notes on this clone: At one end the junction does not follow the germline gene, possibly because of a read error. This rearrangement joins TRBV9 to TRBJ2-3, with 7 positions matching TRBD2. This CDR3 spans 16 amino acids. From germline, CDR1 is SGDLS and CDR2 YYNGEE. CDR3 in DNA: TGTGCCAGCAGCGTAGAGTCGGGACTACTCACAAATACGCAGTATTTT. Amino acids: CASSVESGLLTNTQYF.

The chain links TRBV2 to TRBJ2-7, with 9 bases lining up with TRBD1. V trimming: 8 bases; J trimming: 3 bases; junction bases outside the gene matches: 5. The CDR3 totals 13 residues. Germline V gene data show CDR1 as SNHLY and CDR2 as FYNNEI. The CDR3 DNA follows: TGTGCCAGCGCGACAGGGGGAGTCTACGAGCAGTACGTC. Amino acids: CASATGGVYEQYV.

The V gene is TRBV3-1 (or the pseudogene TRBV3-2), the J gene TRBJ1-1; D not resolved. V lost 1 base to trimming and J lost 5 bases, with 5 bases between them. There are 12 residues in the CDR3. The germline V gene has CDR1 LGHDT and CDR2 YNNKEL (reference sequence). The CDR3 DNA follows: TGTGCCAGCAGCCAAGCCATGACTGAAGCTTTCTTT. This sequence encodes CASSQAMTEAFF.

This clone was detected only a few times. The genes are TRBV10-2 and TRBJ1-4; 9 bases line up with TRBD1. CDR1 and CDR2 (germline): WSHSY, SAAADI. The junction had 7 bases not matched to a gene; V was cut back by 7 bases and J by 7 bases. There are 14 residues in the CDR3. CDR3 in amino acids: CASNPGQGIEKLFF. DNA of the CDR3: TGCGCCAGCAACCCGGGACAGGGTATTGAAAAACTGTTTTTT.

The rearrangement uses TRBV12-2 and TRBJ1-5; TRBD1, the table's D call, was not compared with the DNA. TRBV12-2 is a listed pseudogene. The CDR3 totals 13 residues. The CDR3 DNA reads TGTGCAAGTCGCTCAATCAGCAATCAGCCCCAGCATTTT. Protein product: CASRSISNQPQHF.

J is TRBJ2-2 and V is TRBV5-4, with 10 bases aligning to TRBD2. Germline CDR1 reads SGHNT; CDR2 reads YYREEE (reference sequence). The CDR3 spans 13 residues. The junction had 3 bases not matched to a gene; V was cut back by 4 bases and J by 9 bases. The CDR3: CASSTGLARELFF. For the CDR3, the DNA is TGTGCCAGCAGCACGGGACTAGCGAGGGAGCTGTTTTTT.

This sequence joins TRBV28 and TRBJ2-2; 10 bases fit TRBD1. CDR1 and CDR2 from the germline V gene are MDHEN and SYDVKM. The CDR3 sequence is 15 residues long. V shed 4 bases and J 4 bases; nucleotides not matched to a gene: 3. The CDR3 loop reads CASSWTGGGTGELFF. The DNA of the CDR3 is TGTGCCAGCAGTTGGACAGGGGGAGGCACCGGGGAGCTGTTTTTT.

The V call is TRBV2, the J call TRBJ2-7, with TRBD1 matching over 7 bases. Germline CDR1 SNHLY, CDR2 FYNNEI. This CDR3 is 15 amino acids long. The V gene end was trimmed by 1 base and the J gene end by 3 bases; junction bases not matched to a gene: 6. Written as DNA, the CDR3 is TGTGCCAGCAGTGAAGTAGGGGGCTTGCACTACGAGCAGTACTTC. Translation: CASSEVGGLHYEQYF.

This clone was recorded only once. CDR3 nucleotides: TGCGCCAGCAGCTTGGACAGAGCTAACTATGGCTACACCTTC. It specifies CASSLDRANYGYTF. The gene calls are TRBV5-1 and TRBJ1-2; D is undetermined. Trimming stripped 0 bases from V and 0 bases from J, with 6 bases between. CDR1 and CDR2 from the germline V gene are SGHRS and YFSETQ. The CDR3 spans 14 residues.

The CDR3 sequence: CASSGTLGGENTEAFF. The CDR3 DNA is TGTGCCAGCAGTGGGACTCTCGGCGGGGAGAACACTGAAGCTTTCTTT. The V and J genes are TRBV6-1 and TRBJ1-1; D gene ambiguous. Trimming took 4 bases from V and 1 from J, leaving 16 bases between them. The CDR3 has 16 residues. The germline CDR1 and CDR2 sequences are MNHNS and SASEGT.

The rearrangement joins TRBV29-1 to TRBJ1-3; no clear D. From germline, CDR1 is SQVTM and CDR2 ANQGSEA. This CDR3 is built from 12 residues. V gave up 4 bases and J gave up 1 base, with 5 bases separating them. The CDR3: CSVGGSGNTIYF. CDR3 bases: TGCAGCGTTGGAGGGTCTGGAAACACCATATATTTT. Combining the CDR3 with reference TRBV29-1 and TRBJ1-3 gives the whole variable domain SAVISQKPSRDICQRGTSLTIQCQVDSQVTMMFWYRQQPGQSLTLIATANQGSEATYESGFVIDKFPISRPNLTFSTLTVSNMSPEDSSIYLCSVGGSGNTIYFGEGSWLTVV.

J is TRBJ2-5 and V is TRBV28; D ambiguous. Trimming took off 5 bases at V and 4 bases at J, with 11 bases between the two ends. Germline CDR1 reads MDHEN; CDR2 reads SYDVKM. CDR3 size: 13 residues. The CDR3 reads CASSPVALETQYF. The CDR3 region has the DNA TGTGCCAGCAGTCCCGTAGCTTTAGAGACCCAGTACTTC.

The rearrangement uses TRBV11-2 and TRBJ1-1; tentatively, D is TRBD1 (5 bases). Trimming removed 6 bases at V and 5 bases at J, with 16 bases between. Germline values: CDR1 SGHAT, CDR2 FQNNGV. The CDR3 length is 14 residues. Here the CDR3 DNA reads TGTGCCAGCAGAGAGTCCTTCCGGGGGACTGAAGCTTTCTTT. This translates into CASRESFRGTEAFF.

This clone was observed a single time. CDR3 residues: CASSQVSFRGGPAHRTYEQYF. The DNA of the CDR3 is TGCGCCAGCAGCCAAGTCTCCTTTCGCGGGGGGCCCGCCCATAGAACCTACGAGCAGTACTTC. The genes are TRBV4-1 and TRBJ2-7; TRBD2 matches 8 bases. The CDR3 totals 21 residues. V lost 1 base to trimming and J lost 2 bases; unmatched junction nucleotides: 22. In germline, CDR1 is MGHRA, CDR2 YSYEKL.

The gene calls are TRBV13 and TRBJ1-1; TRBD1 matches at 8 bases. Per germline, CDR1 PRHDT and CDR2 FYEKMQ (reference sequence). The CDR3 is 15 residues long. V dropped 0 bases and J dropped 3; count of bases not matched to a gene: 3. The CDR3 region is CASSLGGTGYTEAFF. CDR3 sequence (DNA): TGTGCCAGCAGCTTAGGGGGGACAGGTTACACTGAAGCTTTCTTT.

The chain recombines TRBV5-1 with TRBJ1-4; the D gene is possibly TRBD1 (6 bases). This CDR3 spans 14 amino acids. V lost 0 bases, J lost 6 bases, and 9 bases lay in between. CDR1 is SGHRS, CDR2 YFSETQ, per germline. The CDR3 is CASSLGAGDEKLFF. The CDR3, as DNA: TGCGCCAGCAGCTTGGGGGCAGGGGATGAAAAACTGTTTTTT. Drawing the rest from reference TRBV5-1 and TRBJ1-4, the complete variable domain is KAGVTQTPRYLIKTRGQQVTLSCSPISGHRSVSWYQQTPGQGLQFLFEYFSETQRNKGNFPGRFSGRQFSNSRSEMNVSTLELGDSALYLCASSLGAGDEKLFFGSGTQLSVL.

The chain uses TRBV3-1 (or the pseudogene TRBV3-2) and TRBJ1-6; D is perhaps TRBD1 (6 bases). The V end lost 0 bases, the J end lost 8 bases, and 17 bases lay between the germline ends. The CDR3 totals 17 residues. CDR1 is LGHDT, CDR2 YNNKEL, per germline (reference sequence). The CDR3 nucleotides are TGTGCCAGCAGCCAAGATCGGGTAGGGGGTGGGGATTCACCCCTCCACTTT. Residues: CASSQDRVGGGDSPLHF.

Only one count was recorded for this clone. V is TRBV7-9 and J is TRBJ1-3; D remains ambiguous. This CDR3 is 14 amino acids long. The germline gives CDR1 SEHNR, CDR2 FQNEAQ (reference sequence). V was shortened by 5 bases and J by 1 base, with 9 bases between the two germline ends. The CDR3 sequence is CASSPSYSGNTIYF. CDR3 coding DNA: TGTGCCAGCAGCCCCTCCTATTCTGGAAACACCATATATTTT. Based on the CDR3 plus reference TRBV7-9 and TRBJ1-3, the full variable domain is DTGVSQNPRHKITKRGQNVTFRCDPISEHNRLYWYRQTLGQGPEFLTYFQNEAQLEKSRLLSDRFSAERPKGSFSTLEIQRTEQGDSAMYLCASSPSYSGNTIYFGEGSWLTVV.

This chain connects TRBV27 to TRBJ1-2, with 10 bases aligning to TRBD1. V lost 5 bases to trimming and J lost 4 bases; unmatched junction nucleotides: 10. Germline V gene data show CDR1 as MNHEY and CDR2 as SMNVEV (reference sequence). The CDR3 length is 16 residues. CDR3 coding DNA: TGTGCCAGCAGTCTCACGACAGGGGGCGCCGGCTATGGCTACACCTTC. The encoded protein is CASSLTTGGAGYGYTF.